This record concerns one T cell receptor (beta chain) sequence. What it recognizes is unknown. Unique molecular identifiers were used in preparing the TCRbeta library. Each CDR3 protein gets one entry after TCRdb re-called the PCR reads with MiXCR. The sample includes hundreds of thousands of distinct CDR3 sequences, 10% of them seen just once. V trimming: 4 bases; J trimming: 0 bases; junction bases outside the gene matches: 3. CDR3 length: 14 residues. This sample is part of a study of T-cell reconstitution after alpha-beta-depleted transplantation in children. Points from the study as a whole: Fresh T-cell production supplied most of the T-cell counts and diversity seen one year after transplant. Several hundred expanded graft clones reportedly were the source of alpha-beta T cells about two months after transplant. Recipient T cells and thymic progenitors that survived gave rise to the high TCRbeta diversity observed at day 60 in some patients.

V and J are TRBV12-3 or TRBV12-4 and TRBJ2-7; 7 nucleotides line up with TRBD2. This specimen consisted of PBMCs, obtained before TCRalphabeta/CD19-depleted stem cell transplant. This receptor was obtained from a boy under two years old with acute myeloid leukemia, due to receive a stem cell transplant. This CDR3 reads CASSSGGGSYEQYF. The CDR3 DNA is TGTGCCAGCAGTTCGGGAGGTGGCTCCTACGAGCAGTACTTC.